The present entry profiles one T cell receptor beta chain with its context. Trimming shortened V by 10 bases and J by 3 bases, and 16 bases separated the two germline ends. CDR3 length: 14 residues. Per the germline V gene, CDR1 is MNHEY and CDR2 is SVGAGI. Authors' processing steps: Estimation of nucleated cell counts was performed using reference gene primer amplification. Sequencing used immunoSEQ multiplex PCR; TCRdb keeps in-frame clones, though not all of them. V and J calls and clone size are those listed in that table; D and trimming were worked out from the DNA. Among fewer than 110,000 clones listed, approximately 89% were seen once. The data belong to a study of blood T cell repertoires in COVID-19. Study-level information: Both acute and convalescent COVID-19 samples were obtained from the United States, Italy and Spain. The cDNA or gDNA used as material had been derived from T cells, B-cell-depleted T cells, or PBMCs.

The chain uses TRBV6-5 and TRBJ1-5, with D possibly being TRBD1 (6 bases). The receptor was derived from a man aged 50 to 60 with active or convalescent COVID-19. Sequencing was done on a sample of peripheral blood. CDR3 DNA: TGTGCCATACATACAGGGCCTATCAATCAGCCCCAGCATTTT. Translated: CAIHTGPINQPQHF.